This T cell receptor (beta chain) was documented in a study of monozygotic twins with inflammatory bowel disease. Germline V gives CDR1 LNHDA, CDR2 SQIVND (reference sequence). The CDR3 covers 14 residues. Concerning this clonotype itself: The antigen is undetermined.

Overall study results and limits: Twin pairs that were concordant did not differ from discordant pairs in repertoire similarity, possibly from limited power. Clonotype overlap with others was lower in IBD patients than in healthy twins, a difference that was greatest with disease activity.

Donors each gave approximately 2.4 ml of blood. Total RNA was isolated from whole blood without T cell sorting. One entry per CDR3 protein, without DNA, is what TCRdb gives after re-calling the 5' RACE reads. The table gives roughly 150,000 distinct CDR3 sequences; the top ten clones make up 2% to 2.5% of it. This sequence joins TRBV19 and TRBJ2-5; the D call from TCRdb, TRBD2, cannot be confirmed without DNA. This sequence was found in a human donor with ulcerative colitis or Crohn's disease, or a healthy co-twin of an affected twin (not recorded which). Specimen: blood. The CDR3 spells CASSIGTTEETQYF. Complete variable domain (other parts from reference TRBV19 and TRBJ2-5): DGGITQSPKYLFRKEGQNVTLSCEQNLNHDAMYWYRQDPGQGLRLIYYSQIVNDFQKGDIAEGYSVSREKKESFPLTVTSAQKNPTAFYLCASSIGTTEETQYFGPGTRLLVL.